This T cell receptor (beta chain) was obtained from a study of CD8+ T cells in alopecia areata. Across the study: Spontaneously alopecic C3H/HeJ graft donors, roughly 6-13 months old, gave skin to roughly 7-10-week-old female C3H/HeJ mice.

Germline values: CDR1 NSQYPW, CDR2 LRSPGD (reference sequence). The CDR3 sequence is 14 residues long. Cell sorting was performed on pooled cutaneous lymph node cells with CD4, CD8alpha, NKG2D, NKG2ACE and other markers. The authors extracted RNA and reverse transcribed it into cDNA as the sequencing template. TCRdb keeps only in-frame clones here, not all; method: immunoSEQ multiplex PCR. The sample is made up of about 270,000 clones, none counted only once. This clone appeared a few times. Gene names refer to mouse genes. The CDR3 end falls 4 residues outside the read, so it is completed with the germline J gene.

The sequence derives from a C3H/HeJ mouse with alopecia areata. The strain bears MHC haplotype H2-k. The sequencing sample was made of CD4+ T cells sorted from a lymph node. The rearrangement links TRBV1 to TRBJ2-1; 10 positions agree with TRBD1. The CDR3 reads CTCSRQGAGAEQFF. The part of the CDR3 DNA that was read is TGCACCTGCAGTCGACAGGGGGCGGGGGCT.